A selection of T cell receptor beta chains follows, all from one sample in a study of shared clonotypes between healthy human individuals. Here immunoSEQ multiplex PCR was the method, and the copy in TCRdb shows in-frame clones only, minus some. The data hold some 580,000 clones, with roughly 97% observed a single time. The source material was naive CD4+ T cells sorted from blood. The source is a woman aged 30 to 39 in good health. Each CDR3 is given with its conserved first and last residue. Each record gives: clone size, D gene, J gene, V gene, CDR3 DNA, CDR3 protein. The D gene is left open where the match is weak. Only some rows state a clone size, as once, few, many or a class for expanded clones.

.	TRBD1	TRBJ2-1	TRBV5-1	TGCGCCAGCAGCGTCGGCCCGACAGGGGTTGGCAATGAGCAGTTCTTC	CASSVGPTGVGNEQFF
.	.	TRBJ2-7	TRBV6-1	TGTGCCAGCAGTGCACAGGGAGGGGGCTACGAGCAGTACTTC	CASSAQGGGYEQYF
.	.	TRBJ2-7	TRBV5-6	TGTGCCAGCAGCTTGGAAGGGGGGCGGGACGAGCAGTACTTC	CASSLEGGRDEQYF
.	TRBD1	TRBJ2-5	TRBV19	TGTGCCAGTAGCGACAGGGGAGTCGGAGAGACCCAGTACTTC	CASSDRGVGETQYF
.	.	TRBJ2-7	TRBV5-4	TGTGCCAGCAGCTTGGTAGGGGACCCCTACGAGCAGTACTTC	CASSLVGDPYEQYF
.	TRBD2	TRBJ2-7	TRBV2	TGTGCCAGCAGGACTAGCGGGAGTCCCTATATCTACGAGCAGTACTTC	CASRTSGSPYIYEQYF
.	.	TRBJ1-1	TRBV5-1	TGCGCCAGCAGCCTGGCAGGGGAGAACACTGAAGCTTTCTTT	CASSLAGENTEAFF
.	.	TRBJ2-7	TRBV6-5	TGTGCCAGCAGAAGGGGGTTCTCCTACGAGCAGTACTTC	CASRRGFSYEQYF
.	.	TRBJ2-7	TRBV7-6	TGTGCCAGCAGCTTAGTTCCCCGGACAAGTATAACCTACGAGCAGTACTTC	CASSLVPRTSITYEQYF
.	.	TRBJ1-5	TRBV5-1	TGCGCCAGCAGCTGCGTACCCCAGCATTTT	CASSCVPQHF
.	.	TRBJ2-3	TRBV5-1	TGCGCCAGCAGCTTCGGGGACGAAGATACGCAGTATTTT	CASSFGDEDTQYF
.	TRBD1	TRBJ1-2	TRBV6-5	TGTGCCAGCAGCCGAGACAGGGCAGGGGGCTACACCTTC	CASSRDRAGGYTF
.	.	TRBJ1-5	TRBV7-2	TGTGCCAGCAGCTCCCTTTTAGACTTTAATCAGCCCCAGCATTTT	CASSSLLDFNQPQHF
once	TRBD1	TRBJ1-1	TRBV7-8	TGTGCCAGCAGCTTCATGGAAAGTACAGGGGCGACGGTTGGAGGCACTGAAGCTTTCTTT	CASSFMESTGATVGGTEAFF
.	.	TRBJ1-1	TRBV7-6	TGTGCCAGCAGCTCGCCGGCGGTCAGGGAAGCTTTCTTT	CASSSPAVREAFF
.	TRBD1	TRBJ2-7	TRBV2	TGTGCCAGCAGTCCGCAGGGGGCTCACGAGCAGTACTTC	CASSPQGAHEQYF
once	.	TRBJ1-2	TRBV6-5	TGTGCCAGCAGGCGCACAGGGAGGAACTATGGCTACACCTTC	CASRRTGRNYGYTF
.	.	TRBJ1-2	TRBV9	TGTGCCAGCAGCGTCGGCATCGGCTTGCCGCGGAGGGGCTATGGCTACACCTTC	CASSVGIGLPRRGYGYTF
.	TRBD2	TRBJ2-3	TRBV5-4	TGTGCCACTTTTAGCGGGAGGGCCCATACGCAGTATTTT	CATFSGRAHTQYF
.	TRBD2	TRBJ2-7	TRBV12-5	TGTGCTAGTGGTCGAACATACCCTAGCGGAGCCTACGAGCAGTACTTC	CASGRTYPSGAYEQYF
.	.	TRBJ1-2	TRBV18	TGTGCCAGCTCACCTAGTGGGGACTTACTCTATGGCTACACCTTC	CASSPSGDLLYGYTF
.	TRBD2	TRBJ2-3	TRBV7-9	TGTGCCAGCAGCTTAGCTGTAGCGGGAGGGCCACTCACAGATACGCAGTATTTT	CASSLAVAGGPLTDTQYF
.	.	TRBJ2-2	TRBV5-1	TGCGCCAGCAGCGTGGGACACTTTGGACCCGGGGAGCTGTTTTTT	CASSVGHFGPGELFF
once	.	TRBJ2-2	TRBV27	TGTGCCAGCAGTTTAGTGGGTCAAGGGGCCTGGAGCACCGGGGAGCTGTTTTTT	CASSLVGQGAWSTGELFF
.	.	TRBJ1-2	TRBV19	TGTGCCAGTAGTATAGACGGACACTATGGCTACACCTTC	CASSIDGHYGYTF
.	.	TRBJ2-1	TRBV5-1	TGCGCCAGCAGCTTGGCCTCTGTTCCGATGTATAACAATGAGCAGTTCTTC	CASSLASVPMYNNEQFF
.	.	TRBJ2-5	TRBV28	TGTGCCAGCAGTTCCTCTAGCGTACAAGAGACCCAGTACTTC	CASSSSSVQETQYF
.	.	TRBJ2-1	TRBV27	TGTGCCAGCAGTTTATGGGGGGTAAGCTCCTACAATGAGCAGTTCTTC	CASSLWGVSSYNEQFF
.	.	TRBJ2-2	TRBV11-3	TGTGCCAGCAGCTTAATGGAGTACGGCGGGGAGCTGTTTTTT	CASSLMEYGGELFF
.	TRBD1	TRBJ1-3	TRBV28	TGTGCCAGCAGTTTGGACAGGGGGGGAGGAAACACCATATATTTT	CASSLDRGGGNTIYF
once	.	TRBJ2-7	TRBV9	TGTGCCAGCAGCGTAAGCGTAGGGGAAGTCTACGAGCAGTACTTC	CASSVSVGEVYEQYF
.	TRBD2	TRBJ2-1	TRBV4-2	TGTGCCAGCAGCCAAGATCCGGGACTAGCGGATTACAATGAGCAGTTCTTC	CASSQDPGLADYNEQFF
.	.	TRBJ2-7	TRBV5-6	TGTGCCAGCAGCTTGGGAGGCGAGCAGTACTTC	CASSLGGEQYF